Following are 15 T cell receptor beta chains from one sample sequenced in a study of T cells in Graves' hyperthyroidism and ophthalmopathy. Amplified TCR beta CDR3 regions came from RNA transcripts. The TCR CDR3 was amplified in a first-round RT-PCR using the HTBI primer set. TCRdb independently ran MiXCR on the multiplex PCR reads; one entry per CDR3 protein. The sample shows over 500,000 distinct CDR3 sequences, roughly a sixth of them seen only once. The specimen sequenced was blood. These receptors came from a woman aged 25-40 years with Graves' ophthalmopathy.

At least ten counts were recorded for this clonotype. The chain uses TRBV27 and TRBJ2-7, with TRBD1 as a possible D gene (6 bases). V was cut by 7 bases and J by 2 bases, with 18 bases left in between. This CDR3 comprises 15 residues. The germline V gene encodes CDR1 MNHEY and CDR2 SMNVEV (reference sequence). The CDR3 DNA is TGTGCCAGCAATCGGGACACATCGGCGGCCTACGAGCAGTACTTC. Translation: CASNRDTSAAYEQYF.

This clonotype came up many times. The chain is built from TRBV27 and TRBJ2-5; 11 nucleotides line up with TRBD2. The junction had 8 bases not matched to a gene; V was cut back by 5 bases and J by 3 bases. The CDR3 loop spans 16 amino acids. The V gene's germline CDR1 is MNHEY and CDR2 SMNVEV (reference sequence). The DNA for the CDR3 is TGTGCCAGCAGTCCCTTTAGCGGGAGGGGAGAAGAGACCCAGTACTTC. Its protein is CASSPFSGRGEETQYF.

This clonotype was counted between two and nine times. J is TRBJ2-7 and V is TRBV7-6; 7 bases map to TRBD2. The CDR3 is made up of 15 amino acids. Trimming at V came to 5 bases and at J to 4 bases, leaving 11 bases not matched to a gene. Looked up from germline, CDR1 is SGHVS and CDR2 is FNYEAQ. This CDR3 reads CASSPAWGRGYEQYF. In nucleotides, the CDR3 is TGTGCCAGCAGCCCGGCCTGGGGGAGGGGTTACGAGCAGTACTTC.

The V call is TRBV14, the J call TRBJ2-1; 11 bases line up with TRBD2. CDR3 length: 17 residues. The V segment lost 1 base and the J segment 9 bases; nucleotides outside the gene matches: 11. In germline, CDR1 is SGHDN, CDR2 FVKESK. This CDR3 is CASSQGGASGRYGEQFF. The CDR3 DNA reads TGTGCCAGCAGCCAAGGAGGGGCTAGCGGGAGGTATGGTGAGCAGTTCTTC.

This chain joins TRBV6-2 or TRBV6-3 and TRBJ2-1; D gene ambiguous. The CDR3 contains 15 residues. The V and J ends lost 5 bases and 1 base respectively, with 12 bases between them. Germline CDR1 and CDR2: MNHEY and SVGEGT. The CDR3 reads CASSDFAGSYNEQFF. CDR3 coding DNA: TGTGCCAGCAGTGACTTTGCAGGTTCCTACAATGAGCAGTTCTTC.

This clonotype was detected many times. V gene TRBV3-1 combines with J gene TRBJ2-2, with a weak D call TRBD1 (5 bases). Germline loops: CDR1 LGHDT, CDR2 YNNKEL (reference sequence). The CDR3 covers 14 residues. The V gene lost 1 base and the J gene lost 7 bases, with 10 bases spanning the gap. The CDR3 loop is CASSQGGGNGELFF. DNA for the CDR3: TGTGCCAGCAGCCAAGGGGGCGGAAACGGGGAGCTGTTTTTT.

The J gene is TRBJ2-2, the V gene TRBV10-3, with 7 positions matching TRBD2. Trimming cost V 4 bases and J 0 bases; bases outside gene matches: 8. CDR3 length: 17 amino acids. Germline lookup yields CDR1 ENHRY and CDR2 SYGVKD. The CDR3 DNA is TGTGCCATCAGTGGGAATGAAGCGGGACCGAACACCGGGGAGCTGTTTTTT. It translates to CAISGNEAGPNTGELFF.

This clonotype was observed at least ten times. This rearrangement joins TRBV29-1 to TRBJ2-5; D perhaps matches TRBD2 (5 bases). CDR1 SQVTM and CDR2 ANQGSEA come from the germline V gene. CDR3 length: 12 residues. The V and J ends lost 3 bases and 0 bases respectively, with 5 bases between them. CDR3 sequence: CSVERDQETQYF. The CDR3 DNA reads TGCAGCGTTGAGAGGGACCAAGAGACCCAGTACTTC.

The gene calls are TRBV19 and TRBJ1-2, with D perhaps TRBD1 (5 bases). Trimming cost V 3 bases and J 8 bases, with 13 bases left between them. Germline values: CDR1 LNHDA, CDR2 SQIVND (reference sequence). The CDR3 is made up of 13 amino acids. The CDR3 loop reads CASSMGRVRGYTF. CDR3 coding DNA: TGTGCCAGTAGTATGGGCAGGGTGCGCGGCTACACCTTC.

The chain joins TRBV20-1 to TRBJ2-7; 12 nucleotides align to TRBD2. Germline CDR1 DFQATT, CDR2 SNEGSKA (reference sequence). This CDR3 is built from 17 residues. V lost 0 bases and J lost 6; bases outside the gene matches: 12. CDR3 nucleotides: TGCAGTGCTAGAGATCCTTCTTGGACTAGCGGGATGCGCGAGCAGTACTTC. As protein: CSARDPSWTSGMREQYF.

This clonotype was counted ten times or more. The chain has TRBV11-1 and TRBJ2-4, with TRBD2 matching over 16 bases. CDR1 is SGHAT and CDR2 is FQDESV in the germline V gene (reference sequence). V was clipped by 4 bases and J by 7 bases; unmatched bases: 7. This CDR3 has 17 residues. DNA of the CDR3: TGTGCCAGCAGCTCGGGACTAGCGGGAGGGCCGAGCAACATTCAGTACTTC. It codes for CASSSGLAGGPSNIQYF.

This clonotype was seen at least ten times. The rearrangement uses TRBV6-2 or TRBV6-3 and TRBJ1-5, with D possibly TRBD1 on 6 matching bases. This CDR3 region has 14 residues. The germline CDR1 and CDR2 sequences are MNHEY and SVGEGT. Between the trimmed V and J ends, which lost 7 bases and 0 bases, there was a span of 10 bases. CDR3 coding DNA: TGTGCCAGCAAAACAGGGTATAGCAATCAGCCCCAGCATTTT. Protein product: CASKTGYSNQPQHF.

This clonotype was observed at least ten times. The rearrangement uses TRBV9 and TRBJ1-4; TRBD1 agrees at 9 bases. The CDR3 sequence is 16 residues long. V shed 0 bases, J shed 5 bases, and the junction held 5 bases outside the gene matches. Germline V gene data show CDR1 as SGDLS and CDR2 as YYNGEE. Here the CDR3 reads CASSVAGGQGNEKLFF. The CDR3 nucleotides read TGTGCCAGCAGCGTAGCAGGTGGACAGGGGAATGAAAAACTGTTTTTT.

This clonotype was observed a handful of times. The V and J genes are TRBV6-5 and TRBJ2-5, with D possibly TRBD2 on 7 matching bases. The germline gives CDR1 MNHEY, CDR2 SVGAGI. CDR3 length: 16 amino acids. Trimming stripped 0 bases from V and 5 bases from J, with 16 bases between. The CDR3 region is CASSYSIAGAEETQYF. The CDR3 DNA follows: TGTGCCAGCAGTTACTCGATCGCGGGGGCGGAGGAGACCCAGTACTTC.

In this sample, this clonotype turned up a few times. V gene TRBV7-9 combines with J gene TRBJ1-4; TRBD1 agrees at 7 bases. Unmatched junction bases numbered 14, after V lost 2 bases and J lost 5 bases. Per germline, CDR1 SEHNR and CDR2 FQNEAQ (reference sequence). The CDR3 contains 18 residues. The CDR3 bases are TGTGCCAGCAGCTTATCTTGGGACAGCAGTGAGGGAAATGAAAAACTGTTTTTT. Translation gives CASSLSWDSSEGNEKLFF.